Described below is a single TCR beta chain sequence and its context. In its sample, this clonotype was seen a few times. Its antigen target is currently unknown. No much larger clone exists at a distance of one base, and base qualities are not known. These data originate in a study of T-cell reconstitution after alpha-beta-depleted transplantation in children listed by TCRdb under 2016. For the wider study: Using TCR repertoire profiling, the study followed T-cell immune reconstitution in a quantitative way in children after TCRalphabeta/CD19-depleted allogeneic hematopoietic cell transplantation.

The method behind the library was PCR. Reads for this sample came from an Illumina HiSeq 2500. Molecular barcoding was employed in the preparation of TCR libraries, with unique molecular identifiers being used to normalize TCRbeta repertoire quantification. Using fastp trimming at Q25 and MiXCR clonotype assembly, TCRdb reanalyzed the public sequencing data and kept in-frame beta chains. Every CDR3 protein is listed once, alongside the most common genes and DNA of its rows. The sample profile shows about 610,000 distinct CDR3 sequences; 8% to 11% of them were found once. The ten largest account for about 4% of the sample. Spanning cysteine to phenylalanine, the CDR3 consists of 14 amino acids. Here the CDR3 DNA is all that survives: 42 bases in frame from base 1. CDR1 is given as GTSNPN and CDR2 as SVGIG, both from the germline V gene (reference sequence). V was cut back by 0 bases and J by 7 bases, leaving a gap of 15 bases between them.

The TCR comes from a human donor who donated a stem cell graft to a child with acute myeloid leukemia. The V and J genes are TRBV30 and TRBJ1-2; a tentative D call is TRBD1 (6 bases match). The input for sequencing was PBMCs from the stem cell graft donor, taken from the stem cell graft. The CDR3 protein is CAWSVLATGAGYTF. The DNA is TGTGCCTGGAGTGTACTGGCGACAGGTGCTGGCTACACCTTC.